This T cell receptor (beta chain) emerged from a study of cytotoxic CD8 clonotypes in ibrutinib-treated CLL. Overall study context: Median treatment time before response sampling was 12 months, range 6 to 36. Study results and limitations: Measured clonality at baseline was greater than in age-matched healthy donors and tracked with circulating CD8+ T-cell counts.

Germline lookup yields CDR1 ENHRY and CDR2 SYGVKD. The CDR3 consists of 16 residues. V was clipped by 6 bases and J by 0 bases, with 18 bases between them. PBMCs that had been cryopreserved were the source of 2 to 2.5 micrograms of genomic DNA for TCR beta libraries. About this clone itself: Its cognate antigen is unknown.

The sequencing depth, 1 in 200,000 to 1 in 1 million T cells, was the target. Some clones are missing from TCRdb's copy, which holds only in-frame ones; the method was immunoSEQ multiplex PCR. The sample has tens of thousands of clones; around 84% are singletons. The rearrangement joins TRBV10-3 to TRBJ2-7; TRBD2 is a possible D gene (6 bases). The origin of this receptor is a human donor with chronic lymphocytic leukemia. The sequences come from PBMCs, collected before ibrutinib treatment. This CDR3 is CAISEIAEKHSYEQYF. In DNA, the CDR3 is TGTGCCATCAGCGAAATAGCGGAGAAGCACTCCTACGAGCAGTACTTC.